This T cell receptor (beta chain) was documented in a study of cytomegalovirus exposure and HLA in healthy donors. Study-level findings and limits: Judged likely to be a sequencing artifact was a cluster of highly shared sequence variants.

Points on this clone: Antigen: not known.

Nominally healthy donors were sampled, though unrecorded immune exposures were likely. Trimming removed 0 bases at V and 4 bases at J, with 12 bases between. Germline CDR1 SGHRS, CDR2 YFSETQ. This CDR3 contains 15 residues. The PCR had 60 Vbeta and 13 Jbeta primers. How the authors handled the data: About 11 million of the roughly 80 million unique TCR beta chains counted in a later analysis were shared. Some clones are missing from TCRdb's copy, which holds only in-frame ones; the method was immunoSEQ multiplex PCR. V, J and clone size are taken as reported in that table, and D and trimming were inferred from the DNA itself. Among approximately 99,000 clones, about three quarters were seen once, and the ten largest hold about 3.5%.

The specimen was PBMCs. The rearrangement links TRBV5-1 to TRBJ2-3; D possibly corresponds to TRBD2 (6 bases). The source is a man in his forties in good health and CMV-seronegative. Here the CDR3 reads CASSLGGTVADTQYF. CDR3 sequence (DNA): TGCGCCAGCAGCTTGGGTGGGACTGTGGCAGATACGCAGTATTTT. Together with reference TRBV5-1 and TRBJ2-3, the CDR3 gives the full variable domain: KAGVTQTPRYLIKTRGQQVTLSCSPISGHRSVSWYQQTPGQGLQFLFEYFSETQRNKGNFPGRFSGRQFSNSRSEMNVSTLELGDSALYLCASSLGGTVADTQYFGPGTRLTVL.